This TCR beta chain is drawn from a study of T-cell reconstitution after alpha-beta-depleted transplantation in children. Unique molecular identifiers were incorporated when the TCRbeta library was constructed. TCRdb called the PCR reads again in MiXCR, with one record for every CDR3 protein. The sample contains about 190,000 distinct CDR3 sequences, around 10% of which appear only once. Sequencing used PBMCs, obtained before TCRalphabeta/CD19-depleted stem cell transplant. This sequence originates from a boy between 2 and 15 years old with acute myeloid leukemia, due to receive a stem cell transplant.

The chain's CDR3 is CASSYSRNYGYTF. The CDR3 region has the DNA TGTGCCAGCAGTTACTCCCGGAACTATGGCTACACCTTC. The chain is built from TRBV6-5 and TRBJ1-2; D ambiguous. Germline CDR1 and CDR2: MNHEY and SVGAGI. CDR3 length: 13 amino acids. V was cut by 0 bases and J by 2 bases, with 4 bases left in between.